This TCR beta chain was recovered during a study of metastatic and nonmetastatic thyroid tumors (dated by TCRdb to about 2020). Background on the whole study: Repertoires were compared across peripheral blood and tumor or nodule tissue samples from malignant and benign thyroid patients.

No treatment had been received by any patient before thyroid surgery. Using T-cell receptor beta sequencing, the study looked back at clinical samples from patients collected from the early 2010s to the late 2010s. Preparation of the library involved PCR. TCRdb names Illumina HiSeq 4000 as the instrument used. The TCR beta-chain CDR3 region of each patient was profiled by high-throughput sequencing. For the original study's pipeline: CDR3 differences across clinicopathological groups were used to build a classifier for discriminating distant-metastatic papillary thyroid cancer patients. Repertoire diversity was assessed with the Shannon index, and tumor-blood repertoire similarity with the Morisita-Horn index. TCRdb reprocessed the public reads (quality trimming at Q25 with fastp, clone calling with MiXCR) and kept in-frame beta chains. In this record, the V and J calls reflect TCRdb's handling and not the investigators' own analysis. The sample profile shows tens of thousands of clones; about an eighth of them were found once. The ten largest clonotypes hold 7% to 9.5% of the sample.

Broad study findings and their caveats: In both blood and tumor samples, TCR beta diversity was reported to be significantly higher in malignant tumors than in benign nodules.

Sequences GTSNPN (CDR1) and SVGIG (CDR2) are obtained from the germline V gene (reference sequence). The CDR3 runs 16 amino acids, cysteine and phenylalanine included. Only the CDR3 portion is preserved as DNA: 48 bases, with reading frame beginning at the first base. V loses 2 bases at its end and J loses 8 bases; junction bases beyond the gene matches: 12. Worth noting for this clone: Its antigen target is currently unknown. It may be a read error: a sequence one base away is much more abundant.

The chain links TRBV30 with TRBJ2-1; 10 of the junction bases match TRBD2. The TCR originated in a male donor with papillary thyroid cancer or a benign thyroid nodule (not recorded which). Some clones in this sample may be carry-over from other donors' samples. Sequencing was done on a sample of blood. CDR3 protein: CAWSPQAGGQGDEQFF. The DNA is as follows: TGTGCCTGGAGTCCCCAAGCGGGAGGGCAGGGGGATGAGCAGTTCTTC.